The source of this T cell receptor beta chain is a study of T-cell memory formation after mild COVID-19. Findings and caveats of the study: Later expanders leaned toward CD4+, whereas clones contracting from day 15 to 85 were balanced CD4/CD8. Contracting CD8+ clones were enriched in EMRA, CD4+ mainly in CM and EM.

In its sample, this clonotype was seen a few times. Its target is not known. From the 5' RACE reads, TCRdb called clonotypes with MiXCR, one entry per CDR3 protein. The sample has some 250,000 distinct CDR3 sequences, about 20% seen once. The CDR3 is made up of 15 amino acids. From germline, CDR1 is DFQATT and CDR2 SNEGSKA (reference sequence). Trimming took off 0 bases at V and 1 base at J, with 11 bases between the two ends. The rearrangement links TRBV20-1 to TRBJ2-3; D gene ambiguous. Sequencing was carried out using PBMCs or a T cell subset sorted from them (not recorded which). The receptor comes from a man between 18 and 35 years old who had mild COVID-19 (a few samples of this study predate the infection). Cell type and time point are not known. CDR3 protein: CSARDPSSGTDTQYF. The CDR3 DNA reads TGCAGTGCTAGAGATCCATCTTCGGGCACAGATACGCAGTATTTT.